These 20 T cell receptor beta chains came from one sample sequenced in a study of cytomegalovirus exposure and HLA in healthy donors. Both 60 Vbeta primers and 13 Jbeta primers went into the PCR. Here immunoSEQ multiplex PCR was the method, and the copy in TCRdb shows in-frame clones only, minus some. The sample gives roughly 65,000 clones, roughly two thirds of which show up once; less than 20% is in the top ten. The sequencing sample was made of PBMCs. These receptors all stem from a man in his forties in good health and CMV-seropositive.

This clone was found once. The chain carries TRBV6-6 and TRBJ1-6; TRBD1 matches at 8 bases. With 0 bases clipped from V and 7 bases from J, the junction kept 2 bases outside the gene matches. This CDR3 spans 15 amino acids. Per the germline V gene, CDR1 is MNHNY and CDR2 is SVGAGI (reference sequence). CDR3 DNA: TGTGCCAGCAGTTACTCGAGACAGGGGAATTCACCCCTCCACTTT. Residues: CASSYSRQGNSPLHF.

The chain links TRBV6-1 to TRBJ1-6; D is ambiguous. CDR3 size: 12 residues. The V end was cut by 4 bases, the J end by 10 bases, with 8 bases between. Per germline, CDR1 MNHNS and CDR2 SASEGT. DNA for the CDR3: TGTGCCAGCAGTGCGAGGGAATCACCCCTCCACTTT. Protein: CASSARESPLHF.

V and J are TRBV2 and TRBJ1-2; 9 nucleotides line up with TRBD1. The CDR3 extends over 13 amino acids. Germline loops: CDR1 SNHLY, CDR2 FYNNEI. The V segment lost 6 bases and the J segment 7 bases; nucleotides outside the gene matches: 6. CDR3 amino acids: CASSPRTGVGYTF. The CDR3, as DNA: TGTGCCAGCAGCCCGCGGACAGGGGTTGGCTACACCTTC.

CDR3 sequence reads: CASSPLPGNHEQYF. The CDR3 DNA reads as TGTGCCAGCAGCCCCCTCCCGGGGAACCACGAGCAGTACTTC. The chain combines TRBV5-6 with TRBJ2-7; D is perhaps TRBD2 (5 bases). Germline CDR1 is SGHDT and CDR2 is YYEEEE. CDR3 size: 14 residues. Trimming removed 4 bases from V and 5 bases from J, with 16 bases in between.

The DNA for the CDR3 is TGTGCCACCAGCAAAGGGGGTTCCTACGAGCAGTACTTC. Amino acids: CATSKGGSYEQYF. The chain has TRBV15 and TRBJ2-7; maybe TRBD1 (6 bases). Trimming left V 4 bases short and J 1 base short, with 8 bases between. This CDR3 contains 13 residues. Germline V CDR1 and CDR2: LNHNV, YYDKDF (reference sequence).

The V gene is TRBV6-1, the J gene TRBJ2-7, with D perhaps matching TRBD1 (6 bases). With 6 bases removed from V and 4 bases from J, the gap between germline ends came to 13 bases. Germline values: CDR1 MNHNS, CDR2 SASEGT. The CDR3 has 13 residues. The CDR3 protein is CASSLEGEYEQYF. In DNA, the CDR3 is TGTGCCAGCAGCCTTGAGGGGGAGTACGAGCAGTACTTC.

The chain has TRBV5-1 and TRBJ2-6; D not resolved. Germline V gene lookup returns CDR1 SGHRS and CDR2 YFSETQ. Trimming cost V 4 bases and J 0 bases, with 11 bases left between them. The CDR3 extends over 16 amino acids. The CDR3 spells CASSAEIVSGANVLTF. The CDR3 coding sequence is TGCGCCAGCAGCGCGGAAATCGTCTCTGGGGCCAACGTCCTGACTTTC.

CDR3 region: CASRRTGGTEAFF. In DNA, the CDR3 is TGTGCCAGTAGGAGGACAGGGGGCACTGAAGCTTTCTTT. The chain carries TRBV19 and TRBJ1-1; the match to TRBD1 covers 10 bases. Germline V gene lookup returns CDR1 LNHDA and CDR2 SQIVND (reference sequence). There are 13 residues in the CDR3. The V gene end was trimmed by 6 bases and the J gene end by 4 bases; junction bases not matched to a gene: 2. The whole variable domain, remainder taken from reference TRBV19 and TRBJ1-1, is DGGITQSPKYLFRKEGQNVTLSCEQNLNHDAMYWYRQDPGQGLRLIYYSQIVNDFQKGDIAEGYSVSREKKESFPLTVTSAQKNPTAFYLCASRRTGGTEAFFGQGTRLTVV.

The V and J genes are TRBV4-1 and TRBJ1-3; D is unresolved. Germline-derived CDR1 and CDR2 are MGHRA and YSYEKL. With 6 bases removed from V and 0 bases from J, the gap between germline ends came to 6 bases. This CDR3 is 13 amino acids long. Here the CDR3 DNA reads TGCGCCAGCAGTCCGAGCTCTGGAAACACCATATATTTT. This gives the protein CASSPSSGNTIYF.

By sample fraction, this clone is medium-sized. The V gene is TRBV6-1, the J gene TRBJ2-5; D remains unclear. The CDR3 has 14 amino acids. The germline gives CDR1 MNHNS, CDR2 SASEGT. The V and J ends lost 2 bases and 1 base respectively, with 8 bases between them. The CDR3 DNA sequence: TGTGCCAGCAGTGAAACCGGCGGCCAAGAGACCCAGTACTTC. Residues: CASSETGGQETQYF.

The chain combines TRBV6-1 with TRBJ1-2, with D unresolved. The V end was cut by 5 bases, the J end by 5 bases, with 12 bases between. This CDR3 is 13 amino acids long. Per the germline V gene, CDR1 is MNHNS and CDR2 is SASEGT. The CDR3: CASSSQKKYGYTF. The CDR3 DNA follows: TGTGCCAGCAGTTCACAGAAGAAGTATGGCTACACCTTC.

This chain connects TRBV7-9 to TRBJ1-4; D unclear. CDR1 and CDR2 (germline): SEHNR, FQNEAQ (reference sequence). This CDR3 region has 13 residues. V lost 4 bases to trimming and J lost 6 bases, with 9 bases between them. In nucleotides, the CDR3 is TGTGCCAGCAGCTCCTACCCTGATGAAAAACTGTTTTTT. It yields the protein CASSSYPDEKLFF.

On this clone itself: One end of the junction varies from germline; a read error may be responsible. The chain's CDR3 is CSSSLTGEINEQYF. CDR3 bases: TGTTCCAGCAGCCTGACAGGGGAGATCAACGAGCAGTACTTC. V gene TRBV7-9 combines with J gene TRBJ2-7; TRBD1 matches 8 bases. The CDR3 consists of 14 residues. Germline CDR1 is SEHNR and CDR2 is FQNEAQ (reference sequence).

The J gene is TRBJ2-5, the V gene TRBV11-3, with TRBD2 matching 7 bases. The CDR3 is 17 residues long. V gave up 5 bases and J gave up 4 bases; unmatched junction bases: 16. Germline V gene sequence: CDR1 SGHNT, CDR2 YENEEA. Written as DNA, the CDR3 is TGTGCCAGCAGCCTGCCCCGGGACTACCCCGGGGGAGAGACCCAGTACTTC. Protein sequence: CASSLPRDYPGGETQYF.

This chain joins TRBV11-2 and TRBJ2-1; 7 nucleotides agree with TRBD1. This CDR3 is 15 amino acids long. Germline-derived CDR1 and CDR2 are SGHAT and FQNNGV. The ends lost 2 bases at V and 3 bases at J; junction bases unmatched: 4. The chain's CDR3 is CASSLTWDSYNEQFF. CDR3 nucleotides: TGTGCCAGCAGCTTAACCTGGGACAGCTACAATGAGCAGTTCTTC.

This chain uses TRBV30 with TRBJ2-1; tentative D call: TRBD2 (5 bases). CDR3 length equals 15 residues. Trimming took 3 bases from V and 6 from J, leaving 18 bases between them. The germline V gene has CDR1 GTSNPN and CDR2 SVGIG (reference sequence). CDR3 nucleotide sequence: TGTGCCTGGAGCGCACTAGTAAACACCGTCAATGAGCAGTTCTTC. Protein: CAWSALVNTVNEQFF.

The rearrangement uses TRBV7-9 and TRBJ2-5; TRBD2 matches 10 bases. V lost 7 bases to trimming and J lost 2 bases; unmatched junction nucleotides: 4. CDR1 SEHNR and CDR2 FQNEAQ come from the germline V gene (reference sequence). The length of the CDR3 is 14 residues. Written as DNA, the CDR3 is TGTGCCAGCACCTCTAGCGGGGGTCAAGAGACCCAGTACTTC. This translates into CASTSSGGQETQYF.

CDR3 sequence reads: CAWSVEGARGNQPQHF. CDR3 DNA sequence: TGTGCCTGGAGTGTAGAGGGGGCGCGGGGCAATCAGCCCCAGCATTTT. V is TRBV30 and J is TRBJ1-5, with 7 bases identical to TRBD1. Per the germline V gene, CDR1 is GTSNPN and CDR2 is SVGIG (reference sequence). This CDR3 comprises 16 residues. V lost 0 bases and J lost 2; bases outside the gene matches: 7.

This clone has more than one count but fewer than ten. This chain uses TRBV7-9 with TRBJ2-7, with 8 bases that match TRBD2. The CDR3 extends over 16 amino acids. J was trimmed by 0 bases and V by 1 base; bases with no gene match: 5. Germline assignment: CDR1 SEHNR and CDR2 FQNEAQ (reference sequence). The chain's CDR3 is CASSLGGLDPSYEQYF. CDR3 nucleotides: TGTGCCAGCAGCTTAGGGGGACTAGATCCCTCCTACGAGCAGTACTTC.

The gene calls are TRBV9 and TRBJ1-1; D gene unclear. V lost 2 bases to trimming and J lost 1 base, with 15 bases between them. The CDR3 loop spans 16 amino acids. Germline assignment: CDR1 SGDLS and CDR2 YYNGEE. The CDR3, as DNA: TGTGCCAGCAGCGTCCTAGCTGGCGCGGCGAACACTGAAGCTTTCTTT. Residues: CASSVLAGAANTEAFF.